The 21 T cell receptor beta chains in this list originate from one sample, sequenced in a study of shared clonotypes between healthy human individuals. Some clones are missing from TCRdb's copy, which holds only in-frame ones; the method was immunoSEQ multiplex PCR. The data contain approximately 2.5 million clones, 80% to 95% of them singletons. The sequencing input was naive CD4+ T cells from PBMCs. Subset reported: CD45RA+ positively selected. These receptors all stem from a man aged 18 to 35 in good health. Some clones in this sample may be carry-over from other donors' samples.

In regard to this clone: Other DNA sequences in this sample translate to the same CDR3. J is TRBJ1-1 and V is TRBV25-1; D gene ambiguous. Germline CDR1 is MGHDK and CDR2 is SYGVNS. The CDR3 extends over 14 amino acids. V dropped 2 bases and J dropped 1 base, with 8 bases sitting between them. CDR3 coding DNA: TGTGCCAGCAGTGAACCCGGTTCGAACACTGAAGCTTTCTTT. As protein: CASSEPGSNTEAFF.

The V call is TRBV28, the J call TRBJ1-3; D possibly corresponds to TRBD1 (5 bases). Deletions cut 7 bases from V and 4 bases from J, with 14 bases between. The CDR3 has 14 amino acids. Per the germline V gene, CDR1 is MDHEN and CDR2 is SYDVKM. CDR3 sequence (DNA): TGTGCCAGCACCAAGAGAGGGGCCGGAAACACCATATATTTT. Its protein is CASTKRGAGNTIYF.

The V call is TRBV23-1, the J call TRBJ1-2; D not resolved. TRBV23-1 is identified as an open reading frame with a role that is uncertain. The CDR3 runs to 14 residues. V lost 3 bases and J 3 bases, leaving 11 bases between the germline ends. This CDR3 reads CASSQDDIYYGYTF. The CDR3 region has the DNA TGCGCCAGCAGTCAGGACGACATATACTATGGCTACACCTTC.

A remark on this clone: The junction departs from the called germline gene at one end, perhaps through a read error. In the same sample, other DNA sequences code for this CDR3. The chain joins TRBV4-3 to TRBJ1-5, with D possibly TRBD1 on 5 matching bases. CDR3 length: 14 residues. Germline assignment: CDR1 LGHNA and CDR2 YSLEER. This CDR3 reads CASSQSQGNQPQHF. In DNA, the CDR3 is TGCGCCAGCAGCCAGTCCCAGGGCAATCAGCCCCAGCACTTT.

The chain uses TRBV7-2 and TRBJ2-5, with D unclear. Germline V CDR1 and CDR2: SGHTA, FQGNSA. The CDR3 length is 13 residues. Deletions cut 1 base from V and 5 bases from J, with 8 bases between. Written as DNA, the CDR3 is TGTGCCAGCAGCTTAGAACCACGGGAGACCCAGTACTTC. The encoded protein is CASSLEPRETQYF. The full variable domain, with the rest looked up from reference TRBV7-2 and TRBJ2-5, is GAGVSQSPSNKVTEKGKDVELRCDPISGHTALYWYRQSLGQGLEFLIYFQGNSAPDKSGLPSDRFSAERTGGSVSTLTIQRTQQEDSAVYLCASSLEPRETQYFGPGTRLLVL.

V usage is TRBV27 and J usage is TRBJ1-2; the match to TRBD1 covers 9 bases. V gave up 6 bases and J gave up 3 bases; unmatched junction bases: 8. Germline loops: CDR1 MNHEY, CDR2 SMNVEV (reference sequence). This CDR3 contains 15 residues. CDR3 DNA: TGTGCCAGCAGCCGCAAACGGGACAGGGACTATGGCTACACCTTC. This gives the protein CASSRKRDRDYGYTF.

CDR3 coding DNA: TGTGCCAGCAGCTTACTTTCCGTAGCTAGCGGCGCTTACAATGAGCAGTTCTTC. It codes for CASSLLSVASGAYNEQFF. The rearrangement links TRBV7-9 to TRBJ2-1; 7 bases are shared with TRBD2. Germline lookup yields CDR1 SEHNR and CDR2 FQNEAQ (reference sequence). This CDR3 has 18 amino acids. The V segment lost 2 bases and the J segment 4 bases; nucleotides outside the gene matches: 14.

This sequence joins TRBV2 and TRBJ2-5; D unresolved. The V gene lost 5 bases and the J gene lost 2 bases, with 6 bases spanning the gap. This CDR3 region has 12 residues. Germline V gene sequence: CDR1 SNHLY, CDR2 FYNNEI. The CDR3 sequence is CASSLSQETQYF. In nucleotides, the CDR3 is TGTGCCAGCAGTTTGAGTCAAGAGACCCAGTACTTC.

The V and J genes are TRBV7-9 and TRBJ1-5; perhaps TRBD1 as D (5 bases). Germline V gene sequence: CDR1 SEHNR, CDR2 FQNEAQ (reference sequence). The length of the CDR3 is 14 residues. The V gene lost 5 bases and the J gene lost 7 bases, with 15 bases spanning the gap. CDR3 sequence: CASSPTGPGQPQHF. CDR3 DNA sequence: TGTGCCAGCAGCCCGACGGGGCCCGGGCAGCCCCAGCATTTT.

This clone has only one observation. The CDR3 DNA reads TGTGCCAGCAGCCAGGGGGGGGATTCTGGAAACACCATATATTTT. This encodes CASSQGGDSGNTIYF. The V and J genes are TRBV28 and TRBJ1-3; 7 bases are shared with TRBD1. This CDR3 region has 15 residues. Trimming cost V 6 bases and J 1 base; bases outside gene matches: 6. Germline lookup yields CDR1 MDHEN and CDR2 SYDVKM.

This clone was counted only a few times. The chain employs TRBV5-6 and TRBJ2-7, with TRBD2 identical over 12 bases. The CDR3 spans 14 residues. V lost 10 bases and J lost 5; bases outside the gene matches: 10. Germline V lookup: CDR1 SGHDT, CDR2 YYEEEE. The chain's CDR3 is CAVHTSGRSHEQYF. The CDR3 coding sequence is TGTGCCGTCCATACTAGCGGGAGGTCCCACGAGCAGTACTTC.

The chain carries TRBV11-3 and TRBJ2-1; TRBD2 matches 8 bases. V lost 5 bases, J lost 12 bases, and 9 bases stayed unmatched. The length of the CDR3 is 13 residues. The germline V gene encodes CDR1 SGHNT and CDR2 YENEEA. The chain's CDR3 is CASSPISGSGQFF. CDR3 in DNA: TGTGCCAGCAGCCCCATCAGCGGGAGCGGGCAGTTCTTC.

The chain is built from TRBV5-1 and TRBJ2-5; TRBD1 matches 7 bases. Trimming cost V 3 bases and J 0 bases; bases outside gene matches: 8. This CDR3 comprises 16 residues. Germline assignment: CDR1 SGHRS and CDR2 YFSETQ. This CDR3 is CASSWNRGPNQETQYF. For the CDR3, the DNA is TGCGCCAGCAGCTGGAACAGGGGCCCTAACCAAGAGACCCAGTACTTC.

The chain joins TRBV5-4 to TRBJ2-1; TRBD2 matches 10 bases. CDR3 length equals 15 residues. With V trimmed by 2 bases and J by 8 bases, 7 bases remained unmatched. The germline gives CDR1 SGHNT, CDR2 YYREEE (reference sequence). The CDR3 here is CASSLPSGSRHEQFF. The CDR3 DNA sequence: TGTGCCAGCAGCTTACCTAGCGGGAGTCGGCATGAGCAGTTCTTC.

As for this clone: The same CDR3 can be traced to other DNA sequences in this sample. V and J are TRBV5-1 and TRBJ2-1, with 7 positions matching TRBD2. V gave up 0 bases and J gave up 3 bases; unmatched junction bases: 6. Germline CDR1 is SGHRS and CDR2 is YFSETQ. The CDR3 runs 16 residues. This CDR3 is CASSLVASGGYNEQFF. Written as DNA, the CDR3 is TGCGCCAGCAGCTTGGTGGCTAGCGGAGGCTACAATGAGCAGTTCTTC.

V gene TRBV15 combines with J gene TRBJ1-1; no reliable D call. The ends were cut back, 0 bases at V and 0 bases at J, with 8 bases in the middle. The germline V gene encodes CDR1 LNHNV and CDR2 YYDKDF (reference sequence). The CDR3 extends over 15 amino acids. CDR3 sequence reads: CATSREGVMNTEAFF. The DNA of the CDR3 is TGTGCCACCAGCAGAGAAGGAGTTATGAACACTGAAGCTTTCTTT.

This CDR3 reads CASSPRDSATNEKLFF. CDR3 nucleotides: TGTGCCAGCAGCCCGAGGGACAGTGCAACTAATGAAAAACTGTTTTTT. This chain uses TRBV4-2 with TRBJ1-4, with TRBD1 matching 7 bases. Germline-derived CDR1 and CDR2 are LGHNA and YNFKEQ. The CDR3 loop spans 16 amino acids. The V gene end was trimmed by 4 bases and the J gene end by 0 bases; junction bases not matched to a gene: 5.

The chain joins TRBV28 to TRBJ2-2; D unresolved. Germline V gives CDR1 MDHEN, CDR2 SYDVKM. Trimming pared 3 bases from V and 4 bases from J, leaving 12 bases between. CDR3 length equals 15 residues. The CDR3 reads CASSLTENPTGELFF. The CDR3 DNA reads as TGTGCCAGCAGTTTGACCGAGAATCCCACCGGGGAGCTGTTTTTT.

This chain uses TRBV28 with TRBJ2-7; tentatively, D is TRBD2 (6 bases). V was shortened by 6 bases and J by 6 bases, with 21 bases between the two germline ends. Germline lookup yields CDR1 MDHEN and CDR2 SYDVKM. The CDR3 contains 15 residues. The CDR3 DNA reads TGTGCCAGCAGCCGCCATAGCCCCCATAGCGGCGAGCAGTACTTC. Translated, it gives CASSRHSPHSGEQYF.

The chain joins TRBV27 to TRBJ2-3, with 9 bases identical to TRBD1. Germline V gene data show CDR1 as MNHEY and CDR2 as SMNVEV (reference sequence). The ends lost 7 bases at V and 3 bases at J; junction bases unmatched: 2. CDR3 length: 13 residues. The CDR3 sequence: CASNRGLTDTQYF. The CDR3 coding sequence is TGTGCCAGCAACAGGGGGCTGACAGATACGCAGTATTTT.

The gene calls are TRBV28 and TRBJ1-2, with D perhaps matching TRBD1 (5 bases). Deletions cut 6 bases from V and 3 bases from J, with 11 bases between. Looked up from germline, CDR1 is MDHEN and CDR2 is SYDVKM. The CDR3 is 13 amino acids. The CDR3 is CASSPRQYYGYTF. As DNA, the CDR3 is TGTGCCAGCAGCCCCCGACAGTACTATGGCTACACCTTC.